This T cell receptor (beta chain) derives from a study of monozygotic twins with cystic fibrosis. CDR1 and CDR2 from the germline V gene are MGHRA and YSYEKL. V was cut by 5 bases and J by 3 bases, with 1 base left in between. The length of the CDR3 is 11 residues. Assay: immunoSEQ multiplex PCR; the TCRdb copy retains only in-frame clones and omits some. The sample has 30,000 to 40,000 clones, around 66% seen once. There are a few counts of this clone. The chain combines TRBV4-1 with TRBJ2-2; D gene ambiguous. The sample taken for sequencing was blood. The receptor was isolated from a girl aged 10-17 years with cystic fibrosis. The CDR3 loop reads CASSDTGELFF. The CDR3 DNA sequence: TGCGCCAGCAGCGACACCGGGGAGCTGTTTTTT.